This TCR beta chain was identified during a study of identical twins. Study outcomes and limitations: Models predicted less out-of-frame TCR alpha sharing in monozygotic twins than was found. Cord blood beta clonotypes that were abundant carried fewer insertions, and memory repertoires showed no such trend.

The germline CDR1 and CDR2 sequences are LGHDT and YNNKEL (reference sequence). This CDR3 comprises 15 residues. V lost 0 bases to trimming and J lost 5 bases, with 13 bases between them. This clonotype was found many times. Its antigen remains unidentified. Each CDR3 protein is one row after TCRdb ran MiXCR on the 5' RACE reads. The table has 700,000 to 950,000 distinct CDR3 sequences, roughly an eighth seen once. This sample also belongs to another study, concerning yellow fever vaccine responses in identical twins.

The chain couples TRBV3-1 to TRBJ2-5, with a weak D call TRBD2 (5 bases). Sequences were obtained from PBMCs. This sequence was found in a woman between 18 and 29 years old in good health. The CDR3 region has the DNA TGTGCCAGCAGCCAAGATATTGGGAGCTTGGAGACCCAGTACTTC. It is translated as CASSQDIGSLETQYF.